These 18 T cell receptor beta chains were all obtained from the same sample, sequenced in a study of blood T cells in healthy people across ages (dated by TCRdb to the mid-2010s). The library was built by means of 5' RACE. These reads were obtained on an Illumina HiSeq 2500. A second about 6 to 11 cycle PCR used a sample-barcoded 5' primer and a J-beta primer mix. TCRdb reworked the public reads: Q25 trimming with fastp, MiXCR clone assembly, productive beta chains retained. Rows are unified per CDR3 protein, each entry keeping the most common DNA and genes. Within this sample are fewer than 1,000,000 distinct CDR3 sequences, with approximately 44% of them counted one time only. The top ten clonotypes cover around 21% of the sample. Sequenced material: blood. These receptors all come from a man in his 60s in good health.

The gene calls are TRBV29-1 and TRBJ2-5, with TRBD1 matching over 8 bases. There are 14 residues in the CDR3. The trim removed 8 bases at V and 0 bases at J, leaving 8 bases unmatched. CDR1 SQVTM and CDR2 ANQGSEA come from the germline V gene. The CDR3 DNA sequence: TGCAGCACCGTAGGACAGGGCAACCAAGAGACCCAGTACTTC. Translated, it gives CSTVGQGNQETQYF.

This clonotype came up a few times. The chain uses TRBV9 and TRBJ2-1; no reliable D call. This CDR3 has 13 residues. The germline V and J ends were trimmed by 4 bases and 4 bases, with 9 bases remaining between them. The germline V gene encodes CDR1 SGDLS and CDR2 YYNGEE. The CDR3 is CASSPSRYNEQFF. In nucleotides, the CDR3 is TGTGCCAGCAGCCCCAGTCGGTACAATGAGCAGTTCTTC.

This chain joins TRBV4-3 and TRBJ2-3; no reliable D call. Trimming left V 4 bases short and J 5 bases short, with 16 bases between. This CDR3 comprises 15 residues. The germline V gene encodes CDR1 LGHNA and CDR2 YSLEER. CDR3: CASSPSGPPGDTQYF. CDR3 in DNA: TGCGCCAGCAGCCCATCCGGGCCCCCGGGAGATACGCAGTATTTT.

Turning to this clonotype: Its ends do not fully match the called genes, so a read error is possible. DNA for the CDR3: TGTGCTAGCAGCTTAGCGCAGGGTCCCCAAGAGACCCAGTACTTC. It translates to CASSLAQGPQETQYF. The gene calls are TRBV7-7 and TRBJ2-5, with D possibly being TRBD1 or TRBD2 (5 bases each). The CDR3 runs to 15 residues. Germline V gene lookup returns CDR1 SSHAT and CDR2 FNYEAQ (reference sequence).

The chain is built from TRBV6-2 or TRBV6-3 and TRBJ2-5; D gene unclear. CDR3 length: 13 amino acids. Between the trimmed V and J ends, which lost 6 bases and 4 bases, there was a span of 12 bases. Per germline, CDR1 MNHEY and CDR2 SVGEGT. CDR3 sequence: CASSENPTETQYF. The CDR3 nucleotides are TGTGCCAGCAGCGAGAATCCCACAGAGACCCAGTACTTC.

For the CDR3, the DNA is TGCAGTGCCAGAAGGGGTAGCGGGGGCCCCACAGATACGCAGTATTTT. It encodes CSARRGSGGPTDTQYF. The rearrangement joins TRBV20-1 to TRBJ2-3, with 9 bases aligning to TRBD2. This CDR3 has 16 amino acids. Germline CDR1 is DFQATT and CDR2 is SNEGSKA (reference sequence). Unmatched junction bases numbered 12, after V lost 6 bases and J lost 2 bases.

This chain joins TRBV20-1 and TRBJ1-6, with TRBD1 matching 9 bases. Per germline, CDR1 DFQATT and CDR2 SNEGSKA (reference sequence). This CDR3 is built from 13 residues. Trimming removed 4 bases from V and 11 bases from J; junction bases left unmatched: 6. The CDR3 is CSAKDRGDAPLHF. CDR3 nucleotides: TGCAGTGCTAAGGACAGGGGCGACGCACCCCTCCACTTT.

The CDR3 nucleotides read TGTGCCAGCAGTGAACAGGGCGAGGGAAGCGATCAGCCCCAGCATTTT. Translated: CASSEQGEGSDQPQHF. V usage is TRBV6-1 and J usage is TRBJ1-5; tentative D call: TRBD1 (5 bases). From germline, CDR1 is MNHNS and CDR2 SASEGT. CDR3 length: 16 residues. V lost 2 bases and J 5 bases, leaving 16 bases between the germline ends.

The chain has TRBV2 and TRBJ1-5; 7 bases agree with TRBD1. The CDR3 covers 15 residues. V was clipped by 11 bases and J by 0 bases; unmatched bases: 10. Germline loops: CDR1 SNHLY, CDR2 FYNNEI. CDR3 sequence reads: CACGQDTNSNQPQHF. CDR3 coding DNA: TGTGCCTGCGGACAGGACACAAATAGCAATCAGCCCCAGCATTTT.

The J gene is TRBJ1-4, the V gene TRBV5-8; D unclear. The V gene's germline CDR1 is SGHTS and CDR2 YDEGEE. The CDR3 sequence is 13 residues long. CDR3 region: CGGPSGVREKLFF. As DNA, the CDR3 is TGTGGTGGACCCAGTGGGGTACGGGAAAAACTGTTTTTT. Together with reference TRBV5-8 and TRBJ1-4, the CDR3 gives the full variable domain: EAGVTQSPTHLIKTRGQQATLRCSPISGHTSVYWYQQALGLGLQFLLWYDEGEERNRGNFPPRFSGRQFPNYSSELNVNALELEDSALYLCGGPSGVREKLFFGSGTQLSVL.

This clonotype was seen more than once but under ten times. The chain recombines TRBV4-1 with TRBJ2-1, with 7 bases identical to TRBD1. J gave up 12 bases and V 4 bases, and 15 bases lay outside the gene matches. The CDR3 length is 15 residues. Looked up from germline, CDR1 is MGHRA and CDR2 is YSYEKL. The CDR3 reads CASSLGPNRGTGQFF. The CDR3 DNA reads TGCGCCAGCAGCCTGGGACCCAACAGGGGAACTGGGCAGTTCTTC.

V and J are TRBV14 and TRBJ1-3; no definite D call. The CDR3 contains 12 residues. The ends were cut back, 5 bases at V and 4 bases at J, with 6 bases in the middle. Germline V CDR1 and CDR2: SGHDN, FVKESK. CDR3 coding DNA: TGTGCCAGCAGCAGAACAGGAAACACCATATATTTT. As protein: CASSRTGNTIYF.

The chain recombines TRBV20-1 with TRBJ2-2; no clear D gene. CDR1 is DFQATT, CDR2 SNEGSKA, per germline (reference sequence). The CDR3 is 16 residues long. V was cut by 2 bases and J by 7 bases, with 20 bases left in between. CDR3 sequence: CSARPPQLKGDGELFF. The DNA of the CDR3 is TGCAGTGCTAGACCCCCACAGCTGAAAGGTGACGGGGAGCTGTTTTTT.

The chain joins TRBV18 to TRBJ2-5, with D tentatively TRBD2 (6 bases). V lost 5 bases, J lost 5 bases, and 12 bases lay in between. CDR3 length: 13 residues. In germline, CDR1 is KGHSH, CDR2 LQKENI. CDR3: CASSAGLGETQYF. The CDR3 nucleotides read TGTGCCAGCTCAGCGGGACTTGGGGAGACCCAGTACTTC. Full variable domain (remainder filled in from reference TRBV18 and TRBJ2-5): NAGVMQNPRHLVRRRGQEARLRCSPMKGHSHVYWYRQLPEEGLKFMVYLQKENIIDESGMPKERFSAEFPKEGPSILRIQQVVRGDSAAYFCASSAGLGETQYFGPGTRLLVL.

Only a few counts were recorded for this clonotype. This rearrangement joins TRBV10-3 to TRBJ2-7; D is ambiguous. CDR1 and CDR2 (germline): ENHRY, SYGVKD. The CDR3 sequence is 15 residues long. Trimming left V 3 bases short and J 1 base short, with 13 bases between. The CDR3, as DNA: TGTGCCATCAGTGACCCCCAGGATGGGTCCTACGAGCAGTACTTC. This gives the protein CAISDPQDGSYEQYF.

The chain recombines TRBV15 with TRBJ2-3; tentatively, D is TRBD2 (5 bases). CDR1 LNHNV and CDR2 YYDKDF come from the germline V gene (reference sequence). Trimming took 6 bases from V and 2 from J, leaving 15 bases between them. The CDR3 is 15 residues long. The CDR3 loop reads CATSNGGGNTDTQYF. The CDR3 DNA is TGTGCCACCAGTAATGGAGGCGGAAACACAGATACGCAGTATTTT. Full variable domain (outside the CDR3, taken from reference TRBV15 and TRBJ2-3): DAMVIQNPRYQVTQFGKPVTLSCSQTLNHNVMYWYQQKSSQAPKLLFHYYDKDFNNEADTPDNFQSRRPNTSFCFLDIRSPGLGDTAMYLCATSNGGGNTDTQYFGPGTRLTVL.

The rearrangement joins TRBV4-3 to TRBJ2-7; TRBD2 aligns across 8 bases. Per germline, CDR1 LGHNA and CDR2 YSLEER. V was clipped by 4 bases and J by 2 bases; unmatched bases: 4. The CDR3 sequence is 14 residues long. The CDR3 DNA follows: TGCGCCAGCAGCCCGGGGACTAGAGCCTACGAGCAGTACTTC. Amino acids: CASSPGTRAYEQYF.

As regards this clonotype: This may be a read error, as it is one base from a much larger clone. The chain couples TRBV27 to TRBJ2-2, with D possibly TRBD2 on 5 matching bases. This CDR3 region has 13 residues. CDR1 and CDR2 from the germline V gene are MNHEY and SMNVEV (reference sequence). In nucleotides, the CDR3 is TGTGCCAGCAGGGGGTCCAACGCCGGGGAGCCGTTTTTT. Translating gives CASRGSNAGEPFF.